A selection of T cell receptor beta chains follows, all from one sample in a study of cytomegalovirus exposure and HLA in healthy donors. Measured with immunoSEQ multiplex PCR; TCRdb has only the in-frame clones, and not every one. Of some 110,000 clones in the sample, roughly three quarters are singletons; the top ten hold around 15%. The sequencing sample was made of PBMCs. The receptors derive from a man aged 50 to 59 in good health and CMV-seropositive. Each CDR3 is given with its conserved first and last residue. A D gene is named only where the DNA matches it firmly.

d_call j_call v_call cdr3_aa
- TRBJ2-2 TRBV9 CASSVDRVHRELFF
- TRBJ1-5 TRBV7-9 CAVGGEDQPQHF
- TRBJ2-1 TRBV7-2 CAPTKYNEQFF
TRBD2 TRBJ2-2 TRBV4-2 CASSQEGTLAGWVTGELFF
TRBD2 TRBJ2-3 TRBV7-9 CASSLEASGGKILGDTQYF
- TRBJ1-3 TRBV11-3 CASSLGYSGNTIYF
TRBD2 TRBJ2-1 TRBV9 CASSDRTSGGEQFF
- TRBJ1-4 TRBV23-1 CASSQYPGTNEKLFF
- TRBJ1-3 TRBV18 CASSPTGDTIYF
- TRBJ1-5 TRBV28 CASLSPGTYGNQPQHF
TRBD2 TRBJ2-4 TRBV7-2 CASSSTTGRGREGIQYF
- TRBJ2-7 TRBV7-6 CASSLGPDNYEQYF
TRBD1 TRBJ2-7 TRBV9 CASSPGQGTYEQYF
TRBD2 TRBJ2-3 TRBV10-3 CAISIAGGHGDTQYF
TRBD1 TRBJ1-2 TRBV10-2 CASSVRQGANYGYTF
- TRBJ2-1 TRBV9 CASSVGWGLNSNEQFF
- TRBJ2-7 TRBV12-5 CASGLRGGFYEQYF